Following are 8 T cell receptor beta chains from one sample sequenced in a study of T cells in narcolepsy. Clones were sequenced by immunoSEQ multiplex PCR, and TCRdb holds only the in-frame ones, with some missing. The sample gives roughly 34,000 clones, approximately 80% of which show up once; 1.3% is in the top ten. The material sequenced was CD45RA- memory CD4+ T cells from PBMCs. Receptors were obtained from a human donor with narcolepsy.

The CDR3 DNA follows: TGCGCCAGCAGCCCAGGTCCGGGGAACAATGAGCAGTTCTTC. It translates to CASSPGPGNNEQFF. The V call is TRBV5-1, the J call TRBJ2-1, with D maybe TRBD2 (5 bases). In germline, CDR1 is SGHRS, CDR2 YFSETQ. The CDR3 is made up of 14 amino acids. Trimming stripped 4 bases from V and 5 bases from J, with 13 bases between.

V usage is TRBV10-2 and J usage is TRBJ2-7, with 7 bases aligning to TRBD1. With 5 bases clipped from V and 2 bases from J, the junction kept 6 bases outside the gene matches. The CDR3 runs 14 residues. Germline-derived CDR1 and CDR2 are WSHSY and SAAADI. The CDR3: CASSSSGGAYEQYV. CDR3 DNA sequence: TGCGCCAGCAGTTCTTCAGGGGGAGCCTACGAGCAGTACGTC.

The rearrangement links TRBV21-1 to TRBJ1-5; the table assigns TRBD1, which was not confirmed against the DNA. TRBV21-1 corresponds to a pseudogene. This CDR3 contains 17 residues. CDR3 sequence: CASSKRTGGFSNQPQHF. CDR3 DNA: TGTGCCAGCAGCAAAAGAACAGGGGGATTTAGCAATCAGCCCCAGCATTTT.

The chain carries TRBV10-2 and TRBJ1-3; D not certain. The CDR3 has 15 amino acids. With 0 bases removed from V and 0 bases from J, the gap between germline ends came to 6 bases. Germline CDR1 reads WSHSY; CDR2 reads SAAADI. The chain's CDR3 is CASSESIYSGNTIYF. The DNA of the CDR3 is TGCGCCAGCAGTGAGTCGATCTACTCTGGAAACACCATATATTTT.

This sequence joins TRBV7-3 and TRBJ2-2; TRBD1 agrees at 8 bases. This CDR3 contains 14 residues. Looked up from germline, CDR1 is SGHTA and CDR2 is FQGTGA. The junction had 3 bases not matched to a gene; V was cut back by 4 bases and J by 5 bases. CDR3 nucleotide sequence: TGTGCCAGCAGCTCAGGGGGCGCTACCGGGGAGCTGTTTTTT. This codes for CASSSGGATGELFF.

The gene calls are TRBV5-1 and TRBJ2-3; no firm D call. The CDR3 has 12 residues. CDR1 SGHRS and CDR2 YFSETQ come from the germline V gene. Trimming took 2 bases from V and 2 from J, leaving 3 bases between them. This CDR3 is CASSFTTDTQYF. Here the CDR3 DNA reads TGCGCCAGCAGCTTTACCACAGATACGCAGTATTTT.

This clone was recorded a few times. The rearrangement uses TRBV20-1 and TRBJ2-7; the D gene is possibly TRBD1 (5 bases). The CDR3 is 11 residues long. The V end lost 1 base, the J end lost 7 bases, and 8 bases lay between the germline ends. Germline V gene lookup returns CDR1 DFQATT and CDR2 SNEGSKA (reference sequence). CDR3 protein: CSARGQGEQYF. The CDR3 coding sequence is TGCAGTGCTAGAGGGCAGGGAGAGCAGTACTTC.

The chain is built from TRBV5-4 and TRBJ1-5; D uncertain. The V end was cut by 1 base, the J end by 0 bases, with 14 bases between. The CDR3 has 17 residues. The germline V gene encodes CDR1 SGHNT and CDR2 YYREEE (reference sequence). The CDR3 coding sequence is TGTGCCAGCAGCTTGATGAAGGGTGGGAGTAGCAATCAGCCCCAGCATTTT. Protein product: CASSLMKGGSSNQPQHF.